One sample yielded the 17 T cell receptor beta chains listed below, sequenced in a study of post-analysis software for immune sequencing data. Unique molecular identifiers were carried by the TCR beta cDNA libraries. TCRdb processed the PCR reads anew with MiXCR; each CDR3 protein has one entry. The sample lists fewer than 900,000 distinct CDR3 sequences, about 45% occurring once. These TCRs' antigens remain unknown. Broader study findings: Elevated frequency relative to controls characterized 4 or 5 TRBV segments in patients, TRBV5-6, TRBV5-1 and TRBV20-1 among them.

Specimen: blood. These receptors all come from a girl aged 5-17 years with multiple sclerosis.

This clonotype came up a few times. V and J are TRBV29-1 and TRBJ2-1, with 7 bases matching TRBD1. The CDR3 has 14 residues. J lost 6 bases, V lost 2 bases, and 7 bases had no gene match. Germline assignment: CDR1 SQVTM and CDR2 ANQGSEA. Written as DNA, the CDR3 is TGCAGCGTTGAACGCCGACAGGGCTTCAATGAGCAGTTCTTC. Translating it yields CSVERRQGFNEQFF.

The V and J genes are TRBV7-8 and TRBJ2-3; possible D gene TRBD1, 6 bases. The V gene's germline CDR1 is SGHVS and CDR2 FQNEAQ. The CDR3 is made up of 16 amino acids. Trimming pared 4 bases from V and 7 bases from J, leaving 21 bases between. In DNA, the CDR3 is TGTGCCAGCAGCTCGCTCGTGACAGGCCCAGGGAATACGCAGTATTTT. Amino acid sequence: CASSSLVTGPGNTQYF. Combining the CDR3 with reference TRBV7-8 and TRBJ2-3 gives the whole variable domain GAGVSQSPRYKVAKRGQDVALRCDPISGHVSLFWYQQALGQGPEFLTYFQNEAQLDKSGLPSDRFFAERPEGSVSTLKIQRTQQEDSAVYLCASSSLVTGPGNTQYFGPGTRLTVL.

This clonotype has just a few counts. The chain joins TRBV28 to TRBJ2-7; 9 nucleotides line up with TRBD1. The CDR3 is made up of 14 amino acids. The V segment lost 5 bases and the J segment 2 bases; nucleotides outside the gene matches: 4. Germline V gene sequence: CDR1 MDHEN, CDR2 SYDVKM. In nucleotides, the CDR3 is TGTGCCAGCAGTACCGACAGGGGGACCTACGAGCAGTACTTC. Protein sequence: CASSTDRGTYEQYF. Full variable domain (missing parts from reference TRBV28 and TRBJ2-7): DVKVTQSSRYLVKRTGEKVFLECVQDMDHENMFWYRQDPGLGLRLIYFSYDVKMKEKGDIPEGYSVSREKKERFSLILESASTNQTSMYLCASSTDRGTYEQYFGPGTRLTVT.

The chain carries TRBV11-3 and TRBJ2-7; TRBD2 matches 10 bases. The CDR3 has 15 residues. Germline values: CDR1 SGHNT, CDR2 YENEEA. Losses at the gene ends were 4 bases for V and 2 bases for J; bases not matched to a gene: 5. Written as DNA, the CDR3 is TGTGCCAGCAGCTCGATAGCGGGAGGCACCTACGAGCAGTACTTC. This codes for CASSSIAGGTYEQYF.

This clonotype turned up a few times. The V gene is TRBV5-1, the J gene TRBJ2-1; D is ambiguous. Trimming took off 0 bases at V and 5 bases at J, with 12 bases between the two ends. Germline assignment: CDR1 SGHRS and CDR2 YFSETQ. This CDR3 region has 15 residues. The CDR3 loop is CASSLVTTGHNEQFF. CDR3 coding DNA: TGCGCCAGCAGCTTGGTCACGACGGGTCACAATGAGCAGTTCTTC. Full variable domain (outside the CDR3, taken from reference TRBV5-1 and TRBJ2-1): KAGVTQTPRYLIKTRGQQVTLSCSPISGHRSVSWYQQTPGQGLQFLFEYFSETQRNKGNFPGRFSGRQFSNSRSEMNVSTLELGDSALYLCASSLVTTGHNEQFFGPGTRLTVL.

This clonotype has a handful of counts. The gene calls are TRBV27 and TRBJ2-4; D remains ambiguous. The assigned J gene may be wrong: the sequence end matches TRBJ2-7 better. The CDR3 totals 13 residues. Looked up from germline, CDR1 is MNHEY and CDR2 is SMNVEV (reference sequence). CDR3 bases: TGTGCCAGCAGTTTTTCACCAAATTACGAGCAGTACTTC. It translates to CASSFSPNYEQYF.

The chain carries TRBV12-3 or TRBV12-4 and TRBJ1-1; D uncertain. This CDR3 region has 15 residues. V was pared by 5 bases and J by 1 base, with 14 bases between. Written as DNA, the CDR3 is TGTGCCAGCAGTCCGATGCCAAAGTCGAACACTGAAGCTTTCTTT. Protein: CASSPMPKSNTEAFF.

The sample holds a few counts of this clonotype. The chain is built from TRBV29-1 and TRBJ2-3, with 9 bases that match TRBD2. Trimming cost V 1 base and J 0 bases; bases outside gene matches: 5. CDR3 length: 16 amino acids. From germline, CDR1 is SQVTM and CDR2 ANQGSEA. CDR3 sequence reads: CSVEGPSGDSTDTQYF. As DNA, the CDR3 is TGCAGCGTTGAAGGCCCTAGCGGGGATAGCACAGATACGCAGTATTTT.

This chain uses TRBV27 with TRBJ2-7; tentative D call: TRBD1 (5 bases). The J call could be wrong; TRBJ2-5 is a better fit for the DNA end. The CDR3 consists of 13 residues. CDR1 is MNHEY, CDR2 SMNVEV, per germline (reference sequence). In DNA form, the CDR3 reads TGTGCCAGCAGCGGACAAGCCGAGGAGACCCAGTACTTC. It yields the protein CASSGQAEETQYF.

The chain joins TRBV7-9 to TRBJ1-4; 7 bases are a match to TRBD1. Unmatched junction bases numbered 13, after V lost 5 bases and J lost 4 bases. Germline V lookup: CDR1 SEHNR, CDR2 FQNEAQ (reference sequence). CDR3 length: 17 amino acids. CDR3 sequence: CASSPQGIDKHNEKLFF. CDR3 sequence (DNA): TGTGCCAGCAGCCCACAGGGGATTGACAAGCATAATGAAAAACTGTTTTTT.

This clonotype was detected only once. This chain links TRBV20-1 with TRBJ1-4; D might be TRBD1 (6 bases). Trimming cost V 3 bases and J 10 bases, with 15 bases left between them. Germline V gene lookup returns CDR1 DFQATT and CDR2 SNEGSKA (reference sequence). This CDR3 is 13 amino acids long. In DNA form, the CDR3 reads TGCAGTGCTAGGCCCTCCGCCAGGGGAAAACTGTTTTTT. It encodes CSARPSARGKLFF.

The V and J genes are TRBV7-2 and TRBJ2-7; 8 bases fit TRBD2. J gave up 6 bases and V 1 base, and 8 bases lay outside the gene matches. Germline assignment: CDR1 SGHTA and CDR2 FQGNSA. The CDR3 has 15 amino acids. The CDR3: CASSLEGTRLGEQYF. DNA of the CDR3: TGTGCCAGCAGCTTAGAGGGGACTAGGTTGGGCGAGCAGTACTTC.

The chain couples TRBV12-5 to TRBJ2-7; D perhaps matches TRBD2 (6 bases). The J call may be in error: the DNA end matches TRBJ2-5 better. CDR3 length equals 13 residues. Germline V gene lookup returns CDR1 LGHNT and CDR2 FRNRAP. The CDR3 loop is CASGPRGEETQYF. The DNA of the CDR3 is TGTGCTAGTGGTCCACGCGGGGAAGAGACCCAGTACTTC.

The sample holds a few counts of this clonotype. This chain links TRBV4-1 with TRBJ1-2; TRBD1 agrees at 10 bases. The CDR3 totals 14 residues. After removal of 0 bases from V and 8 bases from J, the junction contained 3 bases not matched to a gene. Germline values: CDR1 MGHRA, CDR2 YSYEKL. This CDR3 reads CASSQDDRGHGYTF. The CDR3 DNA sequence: TGCGCCAGCAGCCAAGATGACAGGGGGCACGGCTACACCTTC.

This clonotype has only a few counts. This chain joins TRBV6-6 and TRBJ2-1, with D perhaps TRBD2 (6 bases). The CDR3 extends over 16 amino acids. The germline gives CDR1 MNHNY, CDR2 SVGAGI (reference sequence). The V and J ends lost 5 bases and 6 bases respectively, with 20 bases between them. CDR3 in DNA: TGTGCCAGCAGTCGCTGGGGAAATGGACTAAGCAATGAGCAGTTCTTC. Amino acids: CASSRWGNGLSNEQFF.

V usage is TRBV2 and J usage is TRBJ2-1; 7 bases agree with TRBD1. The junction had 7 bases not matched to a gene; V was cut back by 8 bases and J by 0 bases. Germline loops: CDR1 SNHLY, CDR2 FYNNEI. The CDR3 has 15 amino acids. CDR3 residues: CASGQAYSSYNEQFF. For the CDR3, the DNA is TGTGCCAGCGGACAGGCGTATAGCTCCTACAATGAGCAGTTCTTC.

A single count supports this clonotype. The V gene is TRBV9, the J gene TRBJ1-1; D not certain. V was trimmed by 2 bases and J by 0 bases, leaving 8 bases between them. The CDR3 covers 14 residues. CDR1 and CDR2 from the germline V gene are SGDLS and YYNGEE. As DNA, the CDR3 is TGTGCCAGCAGCGTCCACCCGCTGAACACTGAAGCTTTCTTT. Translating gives CASSVHPLNTEAFF.